The subject of this entry is one T cell receptor beta chain. The antigen remains undetermined. Germline loops: CDR1 SEHNR, CDR2 FQNEAQ (reference sequence). Trimming removed 5 bases from V and 4 bases from J, with 14 bases in between. This CDR3 spans 14 amino acids. Deep sequencing aimed at 1 in 200,000 to 1 in 1 million T cells' resolution. The method was immunoSEQ multiplex PCR; TCRdb's version includes in-frame clones alone and lacks a portion of them. This sample has tens of thousands of clones; 83% occur once, and the top ten carry less than 40%. This sample was included in a study of cytotoxic CD8 clonotypes in ibrutinib-treated CLL. Overall study results and limits: Contraction or stability on treatment was seen for public clonotypes, which were uncommon. Clonality rose at ibrutinib response, held steady in sustained remission, and fell toward baseline at progression.

Cryopreserved PBMCs provided around 2 micrograms of genomic DNA for the TCR beta libraries. Material: PBMCs, obtained after 24 months of ibrutinib treatment. The receptor's source is a human donor with chronic lymphocytic leukemia. The chain is built from TRBV7-9 and TRBJ1-1; D not resolved. Here the CDR3 reads CASSPGTPSTEAFF. The DNA for the CDR3 is TGTGCCAGCAGCCCGGGAACTCCCAGCACTGAAGCTTTCTTT.